The clone carrying this T cell receptor (beta chain) was recorded many times. Its matching antigen is unknown. This record belongs to a study of CD8 T cells in ankylosing spondylitis. Study findings and constraints: Seemingly characteristic of ankylosing spondylitis blood was a TCR beta motif consisting of eight highly homologous variants.

TCRdb analysed the 5' RACE reads with MiXCR anew, one entry per CDR3 protein. The table has approximately 24,000 distinct CDR3 sequences, 2.5% seen once; the top ten hold more than 6.5%. V dropped 3 bases and J dropped 2 bases, with 12 bases sitting between them. In germline, CDR1 is SGDLS, CDR2 YYNGEE. The CDR3 contains 14 residues. The chain links TRBV9 to TRBJ2-7; D possibly uses TRBD1 or TRBD2 (5 bases each). The specimen was blood, either unsorted or a sorted T cell fraction (not recorded which). This clonotype was obtained from a female donor with ankylosing spondylitis or in good health (not recorded which). This chain's CDR3 is CASSARDPAYEQYF. The CDR3 DNA is TGTGCCAGCAGCGCCAGGGACCCCGCCTACGAGCAGTACTTC.